This record covers a single T cell receptor (beta chain). The data are from a study of shared clonotypes between healthy human individuals. V lost 1 base to trimming and J lost 4 bases; unmatched junction nucleotides: 12. Germline CDR1 reads SGHTA; CDR2 reads FQGNSA. This CDR3 has 18 amino acids. Method: immunoSEQ multiplex PCR; TCRdb's copy keeps in-frame clones and lacks some. Of roughly 1,500,000 clones listed, 98% to 99% are singletons. The receptor was derived from a young man in good health. The J gene is TRBJ2-1, the V gene TRBV7-2; TRBD2 agrees at 8 bases. Input material: naive CD4+ T cells sorted from blood. Subset meaning: CD45RA+ positively selected. Here the CDR3 DNA reads TGTGCCAGCAGCTTAGTCGGGGCTAGCGGGCGCAAATACAATGAGCAGTTCTTC. This gives the protein CASSLVGASGRKYNEQFF.